This is a list of T cell receptor beta chains from one sample in a study of cytomegalovirus exposure and HLA in healthy donors. Libraries were prepared by immunoSEQ multiplex PCR; TCRdb keeps only in-frame clonotypes and omits some of them. The sample lists under 100,000 clones, 63% occurring once. The sample consisted of PBMCs. Receptors were obtained from a middle-aged woman in good health and CMV-seropositive. CDR3s include the opening cysteine and the closing phenylalanine or tryptophan. D genes are given only for firm matches. Some rows have no size entry. The others give once, few or many, or a class for an expanded clone.

D gene	V gene	clone size	J gene	CDR3 DNA	CDR3 protein
TRBD1	TRBV6-6	NA	TRBJ1-4	TGTGCCAGCAGTTACAGGGACAGGGGAGGGGAAAAACTGTTTTTT	CASSYRDRGGEKLFF
NA	TRBV11-2	NA	TRBJ1-2	TGTGCCAGCAGTCCCGACAGGAACTATGGCTACACCTTC	CASSPDRNYGYTF
NA	TRBV28	NA	TRBJ2-7	TGTGCCAGCAGTTTATCAGGCGAGCAGTACTTC	CASSLSGEQYF
TRBD1	TRBV6-5	NA	TRBJ2-3	TGTGCCAGCAGTTACTCTCAGCAGGGGGCAGATACGCAGTATTTT	CASSYSQQGADTQYF
NA	TRBV9	few	TRBJ2-6	TGTGCCAGCAGCGTAGTTGGAGGGGCATCTGGGGCCAACGTCCTGACTTTC	CASSVVGGASGANVLTF
NA	TRBV7-2	NA	TRBJ2-7	TGTGCCAGCAGCGGGAGGGGGACCACCTACGAGCAGTACTTC	CASSGRGTTYEQYF
NA	TRBV7-2	NA	TRBJ2-5	TGTGCCAGCAGCAGCTACCAAGAGACCCAGTACTTC	CASSSYQETQYF
TRBD1	TRBV6-1	NA	TRBJ1-2	TGTGCCGGGACAGACCTAGTAGGCTACACCTTC	CAGTDLVGYTF
TRBD2	TRBV7-9	few	TRBJ2-7	TGTGCCAGCAGCTCGCCGGGACTAGCCTACGAGCAGTACTTC	CASSSPGLAYEQYF
TRBD2	TRBV11-2	NA	TRBJ2-1	TGTGCCAGCAGAACAGGGGGAGCGGGAGGGCCAAGTTCTTATGAGCAGTTCTTC	CASRTGGAGGPSSYEQFF
NA	TRBV19	NA	TRBJ2-6	TGTGCCAGTAGTCCCCTGGACAGAGACTCTGGGGCCAACGTCCTGACTTTC	CASSPLDRDSGANVLTF
TRBD1	TRBV5-1	NA	TRBJ2-2	TGCGCCAGCAGCCGAGGGGACAGCAACACCGGGGAGCTGTTTTTT	CASSRGDSNTGELFF
NA	TRBV2	NA	TRBJ2-2	TGTGCCAGCACTACCTCACCCTTAAGTCCGCCCGGGGAGCTGTTTTTT	CASTTSPLSPPGELFF
NA	TRBV7-2	NA	TRBJ1-1	TGTGCCAGCAGCTTAGTCGGGAGGATCGGAGCTGAAGCTTTCTTT	CASSLVGRIGAEAFF
NA	TRBV5-1	NA	TRBJ2-7	TGCGCCAGCAGCTTGGAAATAGCCACCTACGAGCAGTACTTC	CASSLEIATYEQYF
TRBD1	TRBV27	NA	TRBJ2-7	TGTGCCAGCCGCCGACAGGGGTCCCACGAGCAGTACTTC	CASRRQGSHEQYF
TRBD1	TRBV9	NA	TRBJ2-3	TGTGCCAGCAGCTTAGGGGCCGGGACAGATCCGTATTTT	CASSLGAGTDPYF
NA	TRBV5-6	few	TRBJ2-7	TGTGCCAGCAGCTTCGGGGATTCCTACGAGCAGTACTTC	CASSFGDSYEQYF
TRBD2	TRBV11-2	NA	TRBJ2-3	TGTGCCAGCAGCTTAGGGCGGCTAGCGGCCACAGATACGCAGTATTTT	CASSLGRLAATDTQYF
TRBD2	TRBV27	few	TRBJ2-5	TGTGCCAGCAGTTTAGCTGGCCTGGGACTAGCAGAGACCCAGTACTTC	CASSLAGLGLAETQYF
NA	TRBV29-1	NA	TRBJ2-3	TGCAGCGTTGAACCAGGGGCAAGCACAGATACGCAGTATTTT	CSVEPGASTDTQYF
NA	TRBV30	NA	TRBJ2-5	TGTGCCTGCTCCGACTTCCAAGAGACCCAGTACTTC	CACSDFQETQYF
TRBD2	TRBV7-2	NA	TRBJ2-5	TGTGCCAGCAGCTTAGCGCATCTAGCGGGAGGGAATTTGGAGACCCAGTACTTC	CASSLAHLAGGNLETQYF
TRBD2	TRBV19	NA	TRBJ2-7	TGTGCCAGTAGTATTGCTAGCGGGATTAACGAGCAGTACTTC	CASSIASGINEQYF
TRBD2	TRBV6-8	NA	TRBJ2-4	TGTGCCAGCAGCCTCCGGGGGGACCCCGGAGCGGCCAAAAACATTCAGTACTTC	CASSLRGDPGAAKNIQYF
TRBD2	TRBV5-5	NA	TRBJ2-7	TGTGCCAGCAGCTGGGAGGGTCAGTTCCGATACGAGCAGTACTTC	CASSWEGQFRYEQYF
NA	TRBV5-1	NA	TRBJ1-1	TGCGCCAGCAGCTTGGACGGGGTGTCGAACACTGAAGCTTTCTTT	CASSLDGVSNTEAFF
TRBD1	TRBV20-1	few	TRBJ2-7	TGCAGTACTGGACAGGGGAACGAGCAGTACTTC	CSTGQGNEQYF
NA	TRBV5-1	NA	TRBJ2-7	TGCGCCAGCAGCGATTACCAGGGTAACGAGCAGTACTTC	CASSDYQGNEQYF
TRBD2	TRBV5-1	NA	TRBJ2-1	TGCGCCAGCAGCAAGCTAGCGGGAGGGCCCCATGAGCAGTTCTTC	CASSKLAGGPHEQFF
TRBD2	TRBV7-9	NA	TRBJ2-1	TGTGCCAGCCGCTCAGTCGTAGCGGGAGGAAGGGGTGAGCAGTTCTTC	CASRSVVAGGRGEQFF
NA	TRBV6-1	once	TRBJ2-5	TGTGCCAGCAGTGATACAGGGTCAGGAGAGACCCAGTACTTC	CASSDTGSGETQYF
TRBD1	TRBV27	NA	TRBJ2-5	TGTGCCAGCAGTTCCCAGAGACAGGGGGAGACCCAGTACTTC	CASSSQRQGETQYF
NA	TRBV27	NA	TRBJ2-1	TGTGCCAGCAGTTTATTTCCTAGCCCAAAATACAATGAGCAGTTCTTC	CASSLFPSPKYNEQFF
TRBD1	TRBV27	NA	TRBJ1-1	TGTGCCAGCAGTTTTACAGGGGCTGGTGAAGCTTTCTTT	CASSFTGAGEAFF
TRBD2	TRBV27	NA	TRBJ2-7	TGTGCCAGCACCCGCTCTAGCGGGGGGTCCTACGAGCAGTACTTC	CASTRSSGGSYEQYF
NA	TRBV25-1	NA	TRBJ2-3	TGTGCCAGCAGTGAGACTAGCACAGATACGCAGTATTTT	CASSETSTDTQYF
NA	TRBV27	NA	TRBJ2-3	TGTGCCAGCCAACAGGGACGGGGCACAGATACGCAGTATTTT	CASQQGRGTDTQYF
NA	TRBV2	once	TRBJ1-5	TGTGCCAGCAGGGAAGACTTAAACTATCAGCCCCAGCATTTT	CASREDLNYQPQHF
NA	TRBV5-1	few	TRBJ2-3	TGCGCCAGCAGCACGCGCCCTCAGACGGGAGATACGCAGTATTTT	CASSTRPQTGDTQYF
TRBD2	TRBV11-2	NA	TRBJ2-1	TGTGCCAGCAGCGTATCCGGGGGGGGCAATGAGCAGTTCTTC	CASSVSGGGNEQFF
TRBD2	TRBV4-3	NA	TRBJ2-7	TGCGCCAGCAGCCAAGGGACTAGCTCCTACTACGAGCAGTACTTC	CASSQGTSSYYEQYF
TRBD2	TRBV10-2	few	TRBJ2-3	TGCGCCACCCTCCTTGTAGCGGGAGGAACGCACCTAGGTACGCAGTATTTT	CATLLVAGGTHLGTQYF
NA	TRBV6-1	few	TRBJ1-2	TGTGCCAGCAGTGGGACAGAAGATGGCTACACCTTC	CASSGTEDGYTF
NA	TRBV6-6	NA	TRBJ2-7	TGTGCCAGCAGTACCGGAGGTAACGAGCAGTACTTC	CASSTGGNEQYF
TRBD2	TRBV5-4	NA	TRBJ2-4	TGTGCCAGCAGCTCCATGACTAGCGGGAATGACATTCAGTACTTC	CASSSMTSGNDIQYF
NA	TRBV7-2	NA	TRBJ1-5	TGTGCCAGCAGCTTCACGGGTAATCAGCCCCAGCATTTT	CASSFTGNQPQHF
NA	TRBV25-1	NA	TRBJ1-1	TGTGCCAGCAGTGAAGCGACAGTTATGAACACTGAAGCTTTCTTT	CASSEATVMNTEAFF
NA	TRBV11-2	NA	TRBJ2-2	TGTGCCAGCAGACGCCATCAGACTAGATCGACCGGGGAGCTGTTTTTT	CASRRHQTRSTGELFF
TRBD1	TRBV5-1	NA	TRBJ2-1	TGCGCCAGCAGCTTGGTGGGACAGGGGGGGAAGGACAATGAGCAGTTCTTC	CASSLVGQGGKDNEQFF
TRBD1	TRBV7-8	few	TRBJ2-1	TGTGCCAGCAGCTTAGCAGGGGGCGATTTGTATGAGCAGTTCTTC	CASSLAGGDLYEQFF